This T cell receptor beta chain stems from a study of Graves' ophthalmopathy and Graves' hyperthyroidism. As the template, RNA transcripts were used to amplify TCR beta CDR3 regions. Amplification began with first-round RT-PCR using HTBI primers, then second-round multiplex PCR was performed. TCRdb re-analysed the multiplex PCR reads in MiXCR, keeping a single row per CDR3 protein. This sample has about 740,000 distinct CDR3 sequences, with 35% to 50% found just once. V lost 7 bases, J lost 5 bases, and 7 bases stayed unmatched. The CDR3 is 13 residues long. Germline lookup yields CDR1 ENHRY and CDR2 SYGVKD. This clonotype was seen ten or more times.

Sequenced material: peripheral blood. The TCR sequence derives from an adult man with Graves' ophthalmopathy. V usage is TRBV10-3 and J usage is TRBJ2-5, with 7 bases aligning to TRBD2. The CDR3 DNA reads TGTGCCATCACCGGGGGGAATGGCGAGACCCAGTACTTC. Its translation is CAITGGNGETQYF.